The clone carrying this T cell receptor beta chain has just a few counts. The antigen is unknown. Unfractionated whole blood was the source from which total RNA was extracted. The data were obtained in a study of human T cells and chemical hapten exposure. Attachment of unique molecular identifiers to individual cDNA molecules was performed in the library. TCRdb fed the reads into MiXCR, producing one record per CDR3 protein. The sample yields about 120,000 distinct CDR3 sequences, less than 10% seen once. The study's findings and limits: After DPC sensitization, TCRs above 1 in 1000 frequency showed no change.

This TCR was recovered from a human donor in good health. Some clones in this sample may be carry-over from other donors' samples. The source material was whole blood.

CDR3: CASSFGTGTGYNEQFF. The CDR3 DNA reads TGTGCCAGCAGCTTTGGCACCGGGACTGGATACAATGAGCAGTTCTTC. This chain links TRBV7-8 with TRBJ2-1, with D possibly being TRBD2 (6 bases). The germline V gene encodes CDR1 SGHVS and CDR2 FQNEAQ. The CDR3 extends over 16 amino acids. The V end lost 3 bases, the J end lost 4 bases, and 16 bases lay between the germline ends.